Sequencing of this TCR beta chain was carried out in a study of blood T cell repertoires in COVID-19. As processed by the authors: Reference gene primer amplification yielded estimated nucleated cell counts. Produced via immunoSEQ multiplex PCR; TCRdb's table is partial and in-frame only. D and trimming were read from the DNA, whereas the V and J calls and clone size are those reported in that table. The sample holds approximately 170,000 clones, 65% to 90% seen once. The trim removed 4 bases at V and 2 bases at J, leaving 6 bases unmatched. Germline CDR1 SGHTA, CDR2 FQGNSA. The CDR3 is 15 residues long.

This clonotype was obtained from a man aged 50-59 years with active or convalescent COVID-19. The genes are TRBV7-2 and TRBJ2-7; 9 bases map to TRBD1. The specimen sequenced was peripheral blood. CDR3 in amino acids: CASSSRTGVTYEQYF. DNA for the CDR3: TGTGCCAGCAGCTCACGGACAGGGGTAACCTACGAGCAGTACTTC.